Presented here are 21 T cell receptor beta chains from one specimen sequenced in a study of technical replicates of blood from four donors (TCRdb year 2017). The library was generated by the immunoSEQ multiplex PCR assay. In TCRdb, the immuneACCESS table is reduced to in-frame sequences with V and J assigned. These tables do not hold every clone; where another copy was compared, an unresolved V gene accounts for under half, and the others remain unexplained. The sample table records about 49,000 clones; roughly nine tenths of these occur just once. Approximately 4% of the sample is in the top ten clones. The sequenced sample consisted of PBMCs. The receptors shown here come from a human donor in good health. Some clones in this sample may be carry-over from other donors' samples.

J is TRBJ2-3 and V is TRBV28, with 7 bases aligning to TRBD1. Trimming cost V 10 bases and J 5 bases; bases outside gene matches: 6. This CDR3 is built from 12 residues. CDR1 is MDHEN, CDR2 SYDVKM, per germline. The CDR3 region has the DNA TGTGCCACTCAGGGGGACCGAGATACGCAGTATTTT. Its translation is CATQGDRDTQYF.

The chain couples TRBV7-2 to TRBJ2-1; 9 nucleotides line up with TRBD2. Per germline, CDR1 SGHTA and CDR2 FQGNSA. The trim removed 0 bases at V and 6 bases at J, leaving 9 bases unmatched. This CDR3 is built from 17 residues. CDR3 sequence reads: CASSLAPLSGGGNEQFF. The CDR3 nucleotides read TGTGCCAGCAGCTTAGCCCCCCTTAGCGGGGGCGGCAATGAGCAGTTCTTC.

The chain recombines TRBV2 with TRBJ1-5; a weak D match, TRBD1 (6 bases). Trimming took off 2 bases at V and 7 bases at J, with 12 bases between the two ends. This CDR3 comprises 14 residues. Germline loops: CDR1 SNHLY, CDR2 FYNNEI. The CDR3 DNA reads as TGTGCCAGCAGTGAAAGGGGGGGGAGGCAGCCCCAGCATTTT. As protein: CASSERGGRQPQHF.

V usage is TRBV6-5 and J usage is TRBJ1-6, with TRBD1 identical over 10 bases. CDR1 and CDR2 from the germline V gene are MNHEY and SVGAGI. The CDR3 extends over 15 amino acids. Unmatched junction bases numbered 7, after V lost 6 bases and J lost 8 bases. CDR3 residues: CASRTDRGLYSPLHF. The CDR3 DNA reads TGTGCCAGCAGGACGGACAGGGGGTTGTATTCACCCCTCCACTTT.

This sequence joins TRBV9 and TRBJ2-7; 9 bases match TRBD1. The V and J ends lost 0 bases and 1 base, in that order; junction bases with no gene match: 2. Germline loops: CDR1 SGDLS, CDR2 YYNGEE. The CDR3 runs to 15 residues. In DNA, the CDR3 is TGTGCCAGCAGCGTAGAAGGGACAGGGTCCTACGAGCAGTACTTC. Its translation: CASSVEGTGSYEQYF.

The CDR3 DNA reads as TGTGCCAGTAGTATGGGCGGGGGGGCCTACGAGCAGTACTTC. This gives the protein CASSMGGGAYEQYF. V and J are TRBV19 and TRBJ2-7, with 9 bases matching TRBD2. CDR1 and CDR2 (germline): LNHDA, SQIVND (reference sequence). The junction had 2 bases not matched to a gene; V was cut back by 3 bases and J by 2 bases. CDR3 length: 14 amino acids.

The rearrangement links TRBV27 to TRBJ1-5; D remains ambiguous. The V end was cut by 4 bases, the J end by 5 bases, with 12 bases between. CDR1 is MNHEY and CDR2 is SMNVEV in the germline V gene (reference sequence). The CDR3 spans 14 residues. The CDR3 is CASSSGESHQPQHF. The CDR3 DNA reads TGTGCCAGCAGTTCCGGGGAGTCCCATCAGCCCCAGCATTTT.

The chain carries TRBV21-1 and TRBJ2-6; TRBD2, the table's D call, was not compared with the DNA. TRBV21-1 is a recognized pseudogene. The CDR3 totals 16 residues. CDR3 sequence: CASSKRRHGGANVLTF. The CDR3 DNA follows: TGTGCCAGCAGCAAGAGGAGGCATGGAGGGGCCAACGTCCTGACTTTC.

V is TRBV5-8 and J is TRBJ1-6; D remains ambiguous. This CDR3 is built from 13 residues. Germline V gene sequence: CDR1 SGHTS, CDR2 YDEGEE. V shed 5 bases and J shed 7 bases, with 10 bases lying between them. CDR3 nucleotide sequence: TGTGCCAGCAGGCGGGAAAGGAATTCACCCCTCCACTTT. Translating it yields CASRRERNSPLHF.

The J gene is TRBJ2-3, the V gene TRBV9; 10 positions agree with TRBD2. Germline assignment: CDR1 SGDLS and CDR2 YYNGEE. This CDR3 is 17 amino acids long. V trimming: 3 bases; J trimming: 3 bases; junction bases outside the gene matches: 10. CDR3 bases: TGTGCCAGCAGCGAGGAGTCGGGACTAGCGATAACAGATACGCAGTATTTT. Translation: CASSEESGLAITDTQYF.

This sequence joins TRBV2 and TRBJ1-1, with a tentative D call TRBD1 (6 bases). The CDR3 loop spans 13 amino acids. The germline gives CDR1 SNHLY, CDR2 FYNNEI. Deletions cut 4 bases from V and 6 bases from J, with 12 bases between. CDR3 bases: TGTGCCAGCAGTGGAGGGGGGAGGGCTGAAGCTTTCTTT. It encodes CASSGGGRAEAFF.

This clone has a single count. This chain uses TRBV4-2 with TRBJ1-5, with 9 bases identical to TRBD1. Germline CDR1 and CDR2: LGHNA and YNFKEQ. With 1 base clipped from V and 7 bases from J, the junction kept 5 bases outside the gene matches. There are 15 residues in the CDR3. The CDR3, as DNA: TGTGCCAGCAGCCAAGGCCGGGACAGGGAACAGCCCCAGCATTTT. As protein: CASSQGRDREQPQHF.

This clone was detected once. The genes are TRBV5-4 and TRBJ1-1, with D maybe TRBD1 (6 bases). Between the trimmed V and J ends, which lost 6 bases and 1 base, there was a span of 16 bases. The CDR3 is 15 residues long. Per the germline V gene, CDR1 is SGHNT and CDR2 is YYREEE (reference sequence). The CDR3 loop reads CASTHGGTTNTEAFF. In DNA form, the CDR3 reads TGTGCCAGCACCCACGGGGGGACAACGAACACTGAAGCTTTCTTT. Full variable domain (remainder filled in from reference TRBV5-4 and TRBJ1-1): ETGVTQSPTHLIKTRGQQVTLRCSSQSGHNTVSWYQQALGQGPQFIFQYYREEENGRGNFPPRFSGLQFPNYSSELNVNALELDDSALYLCASTHGGTTNTEAFFGQGTRLTVV.

This clone has only one observation. This chain links TRBV14 with TRBJ2-7, with D unclear. The V end was cut by 3 bases, the J end by 5 bases, with 5 bases between. Germline loops: CDR1 SGHDN, CDR2 FVKESK. This CDR3 is 11 amino acids long. The CDR3 region is CASSHVNEQYF. The CDR3 region has the DNA TGTGCCAGCAGCCATGTCAACGAGCAGTACTTC.

This chain joins TRBV6-5 and TRBJ2-1; possibly TRBD2 for D (6 bases). The V and J ends lost 2 bases and 5 bases respectively, with 10 bases between them. The CDR3 sequence is 14 residues long. Per germline, CDR1 MNHEY and CDR2 SVGAGI. This chain's CDR3 is CASSYQRAHNEQFF. CDR3 DNA sequence: TGTGCCAGCAGTTACCAGCGGGCACACAATGAGCAGTTCTTC.

The J gene is TRBJ2-5, the V gene TRBV7-6; 7 bases fit TRBD1. The CDR3 extends over 12 amino acids. Germline assignment: CDR1 SGHVS and CDR2 FNYEAQ. After removal of 6 bases from V and 9 bases from J, the junction contained 7 bases not matched to a gene. DNA of the CDR3: TGTGCCAGCAGAACAGGGGCCGGGGCCCAGTACTTC. Amino acids: CASRTGAGAQYF. The full variable domain, completed using reference TRBV7-6 and TRBJ2-5, is GAGVSQSPRYKVTKRGQDVALRCDPISGHVSLYWYRQALGQGPEFLTYFNYEAQQDKSGLPNDRFSAERPEGSISTLTIQRTEQRDSAMYRCASRTGAGAQYFGPGTRLLVL.

The J gene is TRBJ2-6, the V gene TRBV5-1; D perhaps matches TRBD2 (5 bases). Germline lookup yields CDR1 SGHRS and CDR2 YFSETQ. V was trimmed by 5 bases and J by 0 bases, leaving 6 bases between them. CDR3 length: 14 residues. As DNA, the CDR3 is TGCGCCAGCAGGGAGGACTCTGGGGCCAACGTCCTGACTTTC. It yields the protein CASREDSGANVLTF.

V usage is TRBV4-3 and J usage is TRBJ2-7, with D uncertain. The V and J ends lost 0 bases and 1 base respectively, with 19 bases between them. The CDR3 runs to 18 residues. Looked up from germline, CDR1 is LGHNA and CDR2 is YSLEER. CDR3 in amino acids: CASSQDGDVAGWSYEQYF. Written as DNA, the CDR3 is TGCGCCAGCAGCCAAGACGGCGATGTGGCAGGCTGGTCCTACGAGCAGTACTTC.

This sequence joins TRBV6-5 and TRBJ2-7; TRBD2 might be the D (5 bases). The germline V gene has CDR1 MNHEY and CDR2 SVGAGI. This CDR3 is 13 amino acids long. V was shortened by 6 bases and J by 6 bases, with 15 bases between the two germline ends. CDR3 protein: CASSFFGVSEQYF. The CDR3 bases are TGTGCCAGCAGCTTTTTCGGGGTAAGCGAGCAGTACTTC.

The V gene is TRBV5-1, the J gene TRBJ2-7; 9 nucleotides line up with TRBD1. V shed 4 bases and J 6 bases; nucleotides not matched to a gene: 8. Germline V gene data show CDR1 as SGHRS and CDR2 as YFSETQ. The CDR3 is 14 amino acids. The CDR3 DNA reads as TGCGCCAGCAGCATCCGGGACAGGGCAGGCGAGCAGTACTTC. As protein: CASSIRDRAGEQYF.

The chain is built from TRBV5-6 and TRBJ1-6; TRBD1 matches 7 bases. J lost 6 bases, V lost 4 bases, and 4 bases had no gene match. CDR1 and CDR2 from the germline V gene are SGHDT and YYEEEE. The CDR3 length is 14 residues. CDR3 sequence (DNA): TGTGCCAGCAGCCTCGGGACAGCTAATTCACCCCTCCACTTT. Translation gives CASSLGTANSPLHF.